The 15 T cell receptor beta chains presented below share a single source sample, sequenced in a study of response to subunit inactivated influenza vaccine. One entry per CDR3 protein, called by TCRdb with MiXCR from the RT-PCR reads. The sample carries over 400,000 distinct CDR3 sequences, over 9.5% recorded once. The specimen was PBMCs from blood, collected 45 days after vaccination. These receptors came from a middle-aged man who received an inactivated influenza vaccine.

In this sample, this clonotype turned up a few times. The genes are TRBV2 and TRBJ2-1, with TRBD2 matching 12 bases. The germline CDR1 and CDR2 sequences are SNHLY and FYNNEI. The CDR3 runs 17 residues. Trimming removed 6 bases from V and 0 bases from J; junction bases left unmatched: 6. CDR3 sequence reads: CASRIGLAGISYNEQFF. The CDR3 nucleotides read TGTGCCAGCAGAATAGGACTAGCGGGAATCTCCTACAATGAGCAGTTCTTC.

Turning to this clonotype: Just one base apart from a much larger clone, this may be a read error. The rearrangement links TRBV6-2 or TRBV6-3 to TRBJ2-7; no clear D. Germline CDR1 reads MNHEY; CDR2 reads SVGEGT. V dropped 2 bases and J dropped 3 bases, with 5 bases sitting between them. This CDR3 contains 12 residues. CDR3 DNA sequence: TGTGCCAGCAGTTACGTCATCTACGAGCAGTACTTC. Translating it yields CASSYVIYEQYF.

There are many counts of this clonotype. This chain joins TRBV5-1 and TRBJ2-5; TRBD2 agrees at 7 bases. The ends lost 0 bases at V and 6 bases at J; junction bases unmatched: 11. The CDR3 has 16 amino acids. Germline V lookup: CDR1 SGHRS, CDR2 YFSETQ. This chain's CDR3 is CASSLERRERRKTQYF. The CDR3 nucleotides are TGCGCCAGCAGCTTGGAAAGGCGGGAGAGAAGAAAGACCCAGTACTTC.

J is TRBJ2-1 and V is TRBV7-3; 8 bases line up with TRBD2. V gave up 3 bases and J gave up 1 base; unmatched junction bases: 5. The germline V gene encodes CDR1 SGHTA and CDR2 FQGTGA. The CDR3 is 16 amino acids. The CDR3 region has the DNA TGTGCCAGCAGCTTGACGGGAGGGGGTTCCTACAATGAGCAGTTCTTC. Protein: CASSLTGGGSYNEQFF.

The V call is TRBV28, the J call TRBJ2-1; 7 nucleotides align to TRBD2. The CDR3 is made up of 14 amino acids. Trimming removed 2 bases from V and 12 bases from J; junction bases left unmatched: 10. Germline V CDR1 and CDR2: MDHEN, SYDVKM. CDR3: CASSLGLADPGQFF. As DNA, the CDR3 is TGTGCCAGCAGTTTAGGTCTAGCGGACCCGGGGCAGTTCTTC.

The table lists this clonotype with many counts. V gene TRBV5-6 combines with J gene TRBJ2-7, with 12 bases aligning to TRBD2. The J segment lost 0 bases and the V segment lost 4 bases, leaving 5 bases of the junction unmatched. Germline V gene data show CDR1 as SGHDT and CDR2 as YYEEEE. This CDR3 is built from 16 residues. CDR3 DNA sequence: TGTGCCAGCAGCAATATACTAGCGGGAGGCTCCTACGAGCAGTACTTC. Translation: CASSNILAGGSYEQYF.

This clonotype was counted only a few times. The chain uses TRBV29-1 and TRBJ2-7, with a weak D call TRBD2 (5 bases). Germline V CDR1 and CDR2: SQVTM, ANQGSEA. Trimming shortened V by 6 bases and J by 0 bases, and 9 bases separated the two germline ends. The CDR3 sequence is 12 residues long. CDR3 region: CSVAGVSYEQYF. The CDR3 DNA follows: TGCAGCGTGGCCGGGGTCTCCTACGAGCAGTACTTC.

This clonotype came up a few times. The rearrangement uses TRBV5-1 and TRBJ2-5; no clear D. Trimming pared 0 bases from V and 11 bases from J, leaving 20 bases between. From germline, CDR1 is SGHRS and CDR2 YFSETQ. The CDR3 is 15 residues long. The CDR3 DNA is TGCGCCAGCAGCTTGGCCCCGACAATTCAAGTAGAGCAGTACTTC. It yields the protein CASSLAPTIQVEQYF.

The chain combines TRBV5-1 with TRBJ2-1; 15 bases are a match to TRBD2. The CDR3 sequence is 16 residues long. Germline CDR1 and CDR2: SGHRS and YFSETQ. Losses at the gene ends were 4 bases for V and 7 bases for J; bases not matched to a gene: 6. The CDR3 region is CASSTGLAGGENEQFF. As DNA, the CDR3 is TGCGCCAGCAGCACGGGACTAGCGGGGGGAGAGAATGAGCAGTTCTTC.

This clonotype was counted a few times. The genes are TRBV28 and TRBJ2-1; 12 bases map to TRBD2. The CDR3 length is 17 residues. Germline V lookup: CDR1 MDHEN, CDR2 SYDVKM. J was trimmed by 4 bases and V by 6 bases; bases with no gene match: 10. For the CDR3, the DNA is TGTGCCAGCAGCCACCGACTAGCGGGGGTTTCGTACAATGAGCAGTTCTTC. Translation: CASSHRLAGVSYNEQFF.

This clonotype showed up just a few times. This sequence joins TRBV21-1 and TRBJ2-1; TRBD1, the D gene given by the table, was not confirmed from the DNA. TRBV21-1 is marked as a pseudogene. The CDR3 is 14 amino acids. CDR3 residues: CASSKLGGLNEQFF. Here the CDR3 DNA reads TGTGCCAGCAGCAAACTCGGGGGGTTGAATGAGCAGTTCTTC.

This chain joins TRBV7-2 and TRBJ2-1, with D perhaps TRBD2 (7 bases). CDR1 and CDR2 (germline): SGHTA, FQGNSA. Trimming removed 1 base at V and 7 bases at J, with 20 bases between. The CDR3 contains 17 residues. CDR3 amino acids: CASSLVGGLGGGNEQFF. As DNA, the CDR3 is TGTGCCAGCAGCTTAGTTGGCGGGCTAGGGGGGGGTAATGAGCAGTTCTTC.

The genes are TRBV7-2 and TRBJ2-3; D ambiguous. The CDR3 is 13 residues long. Trimming shortened V by 5 bases and J by 4 bases, and 10 bases separated the two germline ends. The germline CDR1 and CDR2 sequences are SGHTA and FQGNSA. CDR3 sequence: CASSNRAADTQYF. The CDR3, as DNA: TGTGCCAGCAGCAACCGGGCGGCAGATACGCAGTATTTT.

This clonotype was detected many times. This chain links TRBV2 with TRBJ2-1; D not certain. This CDR3 spans 15 amino acids. From germline, CDR1 is SNHLY and CDR2 FYNNEI. Trimming stripped 5 bases from V and 1 base from J, with 12 bases between. As DNA, the CDR3 is TGTGCCAGCAGTCAACTACAAAAATCCTACAATGAGCAGTTCTTC. This gives the protein CASSQLQKSYNEQFF.

The chain has TRBV5-1 and TRBJ1-6; D may be TRBD1 (5 bases). The CDR3 loop spans 17 amino acids. V lost 0 bases, J lost 9 bases, and 19 bases lay in between. CDR1 is SGHRS and CDR2 is YFSETQ in the germline V gene. The CDR3 protein is CASSLGPGGASGSPLHF. The CDR3 region has the DNA TGCGCCAGCAGCTTGGGACCTGGAGGGGCAAGCGGTTCACCCCTCCACTTT.